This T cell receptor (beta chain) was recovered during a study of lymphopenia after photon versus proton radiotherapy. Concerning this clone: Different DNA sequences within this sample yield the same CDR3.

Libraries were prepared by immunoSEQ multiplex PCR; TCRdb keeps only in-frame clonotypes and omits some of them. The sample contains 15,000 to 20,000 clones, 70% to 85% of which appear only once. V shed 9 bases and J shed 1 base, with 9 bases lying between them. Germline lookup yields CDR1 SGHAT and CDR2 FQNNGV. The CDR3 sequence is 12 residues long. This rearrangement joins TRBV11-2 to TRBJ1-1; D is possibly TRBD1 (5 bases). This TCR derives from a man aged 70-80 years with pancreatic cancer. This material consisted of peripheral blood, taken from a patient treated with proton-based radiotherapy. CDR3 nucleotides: TGTGCCAGTAACAGGCCGAACACTGAAGCTTTCTTT. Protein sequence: CASNRPNTEAFF.